This TCR beta chain was profiled in a study of T cell changes during pregnancy in multiple sclerosis. TCRdb's table, derived via immunoSEQ multiplex PCR, lists solely in-frame clones and lacks some. There are some 74,000 clones in the sample; 85% to 95% occur only once, and less than 2.5% lies in the top ten. This clone has just a few counts. The sequencing here drew on peripheral blood, taken before pregnancy. This TCR was sampled from a female donor with multiple sclerosis, enrolled in a pregnancy study.

CDR3 protein: CATSRAPGQGADTQYF. As DNA, the CDR3 is TGTGCCACCAGCAGAGCGCCGGGACAGGGGGCAGATACGCAGTATTTT. The V gene is TRBV15, the J gene TRBJ2-3; 11 nucleotides align to TRBD1. The V gene end was trimmed by 1 base and the J gene end by 4 bases; junction bases not matched to a gene: 4. Germline values: CDR1 LNHNV, CDR2 YYDKDF (reference sequence). The CDR3 is made up of 16 amino acids.